One TCR beta chain is described in this entry. Its antigen is undetermined. These data come from a study of memory CD4+ T cells and cytomegalovirus serostatus. The assay was immunoSEQ multiplex PCR, and TCRdb's table has in-frame clones only and misses some. The sample comprises approximately 50,000 clones, 70% to 75% of which are singletons, and around 2.5% rests with the top ten. Whole-study results and caveats: CD4+ memory repertoires contained about two fifths of the roughly 160 reported CMV TCRbeta sequences. Suggested: most of the CMV-linked TCR signature lies in CD4+ memory cells.

The CDR3 has 14 amino acids. CDR1 ENHRY and CDR2 SYGVKD come from the germline V gene. Trimming shortened V by 10 bases and J by 2 bases, and 16 bases separated the two germline ends. The sort gate was single viable CD3+CD4+CD8-CD45RO+ cells for memory CD4+ T cells. Total CD4+ T cells were enriched by CD4 positive selection. V usage is TRBV10-3 and J usage is TRBJ2-3; perhaps TRBD2 as D (5 bases). The TCR sequence derives from an adult in good health and CMV-seropositive. The specimen sequenced was memory CD4+ T cells from blood. CDR3 bases: TGTGCCACCCTGGATACTAGGAACACAGATACGCAGTATTTT. It translates to CATLDTRNTDTQYF.